The table lists the clone carrying this T cell receptor (beta chain) with a count of one. TCRdb redid the calling of the RT-PCR reads with MiXCR, one entry per CDR3 protein. This table holds fewer than 800,000 distinct CDR3 sequences, over 12% found once. The CDR3 covers 15 residues. Germline V gives CDR1 SGHTA, CDR2 FQGNSA. The germline V and J ends were trimmed by 1 base and 1 base, with 8 bases remaining between them. The receptor was isolated from a female donor in good health, serving as a healthy control. The chain carries TRBV7-2 and TRBJ1-3; no firm D call. Sequencing was done on a sample of memory CD4+ T cells from blood. The CDR3 sequence is CASSLGFVSGNTIYF. The CDR3 bases are TGTGCCAGCAGCTTAGGGTTCGTATCTGGAAACACCATATATTTT.